The 12 T cell receptor beta chains reported below all come from one sample, sequenced in a study of blood T cell repertoires in COVID-19 (dated by TCRdb to 2020 to 2021). The library relied on the immunoSEQ multiplex PCR assay. In TCRdb, the immuneACCESS table is reduced to in-frame sequences with V and J assigned. These tables do not hold every clone; where another copy was compared, an unresolved V gene accounts for under half, and the others remain unexplained. The sample table holds about 27,000 clones, of which approximately 90% were seen once. The ten top clones hold approximately 3% of the sample. Source material: peripheral blood. Receptors were obtained from a human donor in a cohort sampled during active COVID-19.

The chain recombines TRBV11-2 with TRBJ1-2; a possible D gene is TRBD1 (5 bases). The CDR3 is 13 residues long. CDR1 is SGHAT and CDR2 is FQNNGV in the germline V gene. Trimming cost V 7 bases and J 4 bases, with 13 bases left between them. CDR3 loop: CASTVGAGYGYTF. The CDR3 DNA follows: TGTGCCAGCACCGTAGGGGCTGGCTATGGCTACACCTTC.

V is TRBV11-2 and J is TRBJ1-1; 8 nucleotides line up with TRBD1. The CDR3 has 16 residues. In germline, CDR1 is SGHAT, CDR2 FQNNGV. Trimming at V came to 1 base and at J to 3 bases, leaving 7 bases not matched to a gene. The CDR3 sequence: CASSLGRGPRDTEAFF. CDR3 sequence (DNA): TGTGCCAGCAGCTTAGGCAGGGGGCCTCGGGACACTGAAGCTTTCTTT.

This chain connects TRBV9 to TRBJ2-5, with D perhaps TRBD2 (5 bases). The CDR3 extends over 15 amino acids. Looked up from germline, CDR1 is SGDLS and CDR2 is YYNGEE. V was pared by 4 bases and J by 4 bases, with 17 bases between. Written as DNA, the CDR3 is TGTGCCAGCAGCTTGGGAAGGACTGCTGGAGAGACCCAGTACTTC. Its protein is CASSLGRTAGETQYF.

The rearrangement links TRBV27 to TRBJ2-7, with TRBD1 matching 9 bases. With V trimmed by 2 bases and J by 5 bases, 7 bases remained unmatched. Germline CDR1 MNHEY, CDR2 SMNVEV (reference sequence). The CDR3 contains 15 residues. DNA for the CDR3: TGTGCCAGCAGTTTAGGGGACAGGGTATCCCACGAGCAGTACTTC. Its protein is CASSLGDRVSHEQYF.

The chain employs TRBV7-2 and TRBJ2-1; D is perhaps TRBD1 (6 bases). The CDR3 sequence is 14 residues long. V dropped 5 bases and J dropped 6 bases, with 14 bases sitting between them. Germline assignment: CDR1 SGHTA and CDR2 FQGNSA. The CDR3 loop reads CASSPDRSSNEQFF. The CDR3 bases are TGTGCCAGCAGCCCCGACAGGTCAAGCAATGAGCAGTTCTTC.

This sequence joins TRBV6-5 and TRBJ2-5; 7 bases fit TRBD2. Trimming cost V 6 bases and J 4 bases; bases outside gene matches: 2. The CDR3 loop spans 12 amino acids. Germline V gene sequence: CDR1 MNHEY, CDR2 SVGAGI. CDR3 region: CASRSGGETQYF. The CDR3 DNA reads as TGTGCCAGCAGATCGGGGGGAGAGACCCAGTACTTC.

The chain is built from TRBV10-1 and TRBJ2-5, with TRBD1 matching 8 bases. Looked up from germline, CDR1 is WNHNN and CDR2 is SYGVQD (reference sequence). The trim removed 5 bases at V and 3 bases at J, leaving 5 bases unmatched. This CDR3 spans 14 amino acids. The CDR3 loop is CASSQYRGEETQYF. In DNA, the CDR3 is TGCGCCAGCAGTCAATACAGGGGGGAAGAGACCCAGTACTTC.

This clone appeared once. The chain links TRBV19 to TRBJ2-1; possible D gene TRBD1, 5 bases. CDR3 length: 17 amino acids. The V and J ends lost 4 bases and 0 bases respectively, with 16 bases between them. The V gene's germline CDR1 is LNHDA and CDR2 SQIVND (reference sequence). The CDR3 loop is CASSKPTDQGSYNEQFF. The DNA of the CDR3 is TGTGCCAGTAGTAAACCTACGGACCAGGGCTCCTACAATGAGCAGTTCTTC.

The chain employs TRBV6-2 or TRBV6-3 and TRBJ2-7; D possibly corresponds to TRBD1 (6 bases). V was clipped by 6 bases and J by 4 bases, with 10 bases between them. The CDR3 sequence is 12 residues long. Germline V lookup: CDR1 MNHEY, CDR2 SVGEGT. The CDR3 region has the DNA TGTGCCAGCAGCAGGACAGTATACGAGCAGTACGTC. Its protein product is CASSRTVYEQYV.

Within the sample, this clone is medium-sized. The V gene is TRBV12-3 or TRBV12-4, the J gene TRBJ1-2; TRBD1 might be the D (6 bases). Trimming took off 7 bases at V and 5 bases at J, with 14 bases between the two ends. The CDR3 is 13 amino acids. CDR3 amino acids: CASNQGGGYGYTF. In nucleotides, the CDR3 is TGTGCCAGCAATCAAGGGGGTGGGTATGGCTACACCTTC.

The chain combines TRBV7-9 with TRBJ2-2, with TRBD2 identical over 9 bases. CDR3 length equals 18 residues. Per germline, CDR1 SEHNR and CDR2 FQNEAQ (reference sequence). V lost 4 bases and J lost 0; bases outside the gene matches: 9. The CDR3, as DNA: TGTGCCAGCAGCTCCCTAAGGAGCGGGGGGACGAACACCGGGGAGCTGTTTTTT. This gives the protein CASSSLRSGGTNTGELFF. The full variable domain, in which reference TRBV7-9 and TRBJ2-2 provide the parts outside the CDR3, is DTGVSQNPRHKITKRGQNVTFRCDPISEHNRLYWYRQTLGQGPEFLTYFQNEAQLEKSRLLSDRFSAERPKGSFSTLEIQRTEQGDSAMYLCASSSLRSGGTNTGELFFGEGSRLTVL.

This chain uses TRBV2 with TRBJ1-2; 9 bases are shared with TRBD1. Looked up from germline, CDR1 is SNHLY and CDR2 is FYNNEI. Germline trimming cut 4 bases from V and 4 bases from J; bases unmatched to any gene: 4. The CDR3 totals 14 residues. This CDR3 is CASSADRGSYGYTF. The CDR3, as DNA: TGTGCCAGCAGTGCCGACAGGGGGAGCTATGGCTACACCTTC.